The rows below give T cell receptor beta chains drawn from one sample of a study of tumour-infiltrating T cells in Burkitt lymphoma. TCRdb's table, derived via immunoSEQ multiplex PCR, lists solely in-frame clones and lacks some. This sample has 840 or so clones, with under 85% found just once. Sequencing used tumor tissue. The receptor set was obtained from a human donor with diffuse large B-cell lymphoma. Some clones in this sample may be carry-over from other donors' samples. The CDR3 runs from the conserved cysteine through the conserved F or W. D genes are given only for firm matches. Clone size appears in some rows only: once, few, many, or a class for an expanded clone.

CDR3 DNA: TGTGCCAGCAGCGCTAGGGGGACTACCGGCACAGATACGCAGTATTTT
CDR3 protein: CASSARGTTGTDTQYF
clone size: .
J gene: TRBJ2-3
D gene: .
V gene: TRBV9

CDR3 DNA: TGTGCCAGCAGCCTCGCGAACACCGGGGAGCTGTTTTTT
CDR3 protein: CASSLANTGELFF
clone size: .
J gene: TRBJ2-2
D gene: .
V gene: TRBV5-6

CDR3 DNA: TGTGCCAGCAGCTGGGGGTGGACAGCAGAGATGGGAGAGCAGTTCTTC
CDR3 protein: CASSWGWTAEMGEQFF
clone size: .
J gene: TRBJ2-1
D gene: .
V gene: TRBV5-5

CDR3 DNA: TGTGCCAGCAGCCAATCCCCTAGGGAAGGATCACCCCTCCACTTT
CDR3 protein: CASSQSPREGSPLHF
clone size: .
J gene: TRBJ1-6
D gene: .
V gene: TRBV7-9

CDR3 DNA: TGTGCCAGCGTCCTAAGGGGCACTAGTTTTACCGGGGAGCTGTTTTTT
CDR3 protein: CASVLRGTSFTGELFF
clone size: .
J gene: TRBJ2-2
D gene: .
V gene: TRBV6-8

CDR3 DNA: TGTGCCAGCAGCTTAGAAAATCAGCCCCAGCATTTT
CDR3 protein: CASSLENQPQHF
clone size: .
J gene: TRBJ1-5
D gene: .
V gene: TRBV13

CDR3 DNA: TGTGCCAGCACCCCATACATACAGGGAAACTATGGCTACACCTTC
CDR3 protein: CASTPYIQGNYGYTF
clone size: .
J gene: TRBJ1-2
D gene: .
V gene: TRBV6-5

CDR3 DNA: TGTGCCTGGAGAGCCGGGACTTTGTCCGTAACTAATGAAAAACTGTTTTTT
CDR3 protein: CAWRAGTLSVTNEKLFF
clone size: once
J gene: TRBJ1-4
D gene: .
V gene: TRBV30

CDR3 DNA: TGTGCCAGCTCACCATTAGAGGTTCCGACAGATACGCAGTATTTT
CDR3 protein: CASSPLEVPTDTQYF
clone size: .
J gene: TRBJ2-3
D gene: .
V gene: TRBV18

CDR3 DNA: TGTGCCAGCATGAGGGGAGGGGTAGAAGGAAAACTGTTTTTT
CDR3 protein: CASMRGGVEGKLFF
clone size: .
J gene: TRBJ1-4
D gene: .
V gene: TRBV2

CDR3 DNA: TGCGCCAGCAGTGCACGCAGGGTTCAGGGGGACTATGGCTACACCTTC
CDR3 protein: CASSARRVQGDYGYTF
clone size: .
J gene: TRBJ1-2
D gene: TRBD1
V gene: TRBV4-1

CDR3 DNA: TGTGCCAGCAGCTTAGGAGGTATCGGCAGGGGCGGGGACTATGGCTACACCTTC
CDR3 protein: CASSLGGIGRGGDYGYTF
clone size: few
J gene: TRBJ1-2
D gene: .
V gene: TRBV7-2

CDR3 DNA: TGTGCCAGCAGAGTCGGGGGGGCGGCTTCATATGGCTACACCTTC
CDR3 protein: CASRVGGAASYGYTF
clone size: .
J gene: TRBJ1-2
D gene: .
V gene: TRBV25-1

CDR3 DNA: TGTGCCACCAGCAGAGTGGGACAGTTTAATGAAAAACTGTTTTTT
CDR3 protein: CATSRVGQFNEKLFF
clone size: .
J gene: TRBJ1-4
D gene: TRBD1
V gene: TRBV15

CDR3 DNA: TGTGCCAGCAGCTCGGTGGGGGGATACTACAATGAGCAGTTCTTC
CDR3 protein: CASSSVGGYYNEQFF
clone size: .
J gene: TRBJ2-1
D gene: .
V gene: TRBV7-9

CDR3 DNA: TGTGCCAGCAGCCCCGGGACAGGGAGTGAAAAACTGTTTTTT
CDR3 protein: CASSPGTGSEKLFF
clone size: few
J gene: TRBJ1-4
D gene: TRBD1
V gene: TRBV6-5

CDR3 DNA: TGTGCCAGCCGACCGACAGGCCCGAATGAAAAACTGTTTTTT
CDR3 protein: CASRPTGPNEKLFF
clone size: .
J gene: TRBJ1-4
D gene: .
V gene: TRBV7-9

CDR3 DNA: TGTGCCAGCAGCGCGACTAGCGGGCAGGCTACGCAGTATTTT
CDR3 protein: CASSATSGQATQYF
clone size: .
J gene: TRBJ2-3
D gene: TRBD2
V gene: TRBV9

CDR3 DNA: TGCGCCAACCTGGTTCTCAGGGATCAGCCCCAGCATTTT
CDR3 protein: CANLVLRDQPQHF
clone size: .
J gene: TRBJ1-5
D gene: .
V gene: TRBV10-1

CDR3 DNA: TGTGCCAGCGGAACGGGACTAGCGGGTGGGGGCCAAGAGACCCAGTACTTC
CDR3 protein: CASGTGLAGGGQETQYF
clone size: .
J gene: TRBJ2-5
D gene: TRBD2
V gene: TRBV9

CDR3 DNA: TGCGCCAGCAGCCCCTCCGCCGGCACAGATACGCAGTATTTT
CDR3 protein: CASSPSAGTDTQYF
clone size: .
J gene: TRBJ2-3
D gene: .
V gene: TRBV5-1

CDR3 DNA: TGTGCCTGGAGTCCGGGCAGGGGGTTCGTCCTGACTTTC
CDR3 protein: CAWSPGRGFVLTF
clone size: .
J gene: TRBJ2-6
D gene: TRBD1
V gene: TRBV30

CDR3 DNA: TGTGCCAGCAGTCCCAGGGGCCGCTCTGGAAACACCATATATTTT
CDR3 protein: CASSPRGRSGNTIYF
clone size: .
J gene: TRBJ1-3
D gene: .
V gene: TRBV27

CDR3 DNA: TGTGCCAGCAGGACACGGGGGGTACGCACTGAAGCTTTCTTT
CDR3 protein: CASRTRGVRTEAFF
clone size: .
J gene: TRBJ1-1
D gene: .
V gene: TRBV6-5

CDR3 DNA: TGTGCCAGCAGTCCTACTGGGGCCAACGTCCTGACTTTC
CDR3 protein: CASSPTGANVLTF
clone size: .
J gene: TRBJ2-6
D gene: .
V gene: TRBV7-3

CDR3 DNA: TGTGCCAGCGGCCACCTTCAAGAGACCCAGTACTTC
CDR3 protein: CASGHLQETQYF
clone size: .
J gene: TRBJ2-5
D gene: .
V gene: TRBV27

CDR3 DNA: TGTGCCAGCAGTGAGGACGGACTGGATAATTCACCCCTCCACTTT
CDR3 protein: CASSEDGLDNSPLHF
clone size: once
J gene: TRBJ1-6
D gene: .
V gene: TRBV6-1

CDR3 DNA: TGTGCCAGCAGCTTAGGATCGTGGGAGACTGAAGCTTTCTTT
CDR3 protein: CASSLGSWETEAFF
clone size: .
J gene: TRBJ1-1
D gene: .
V gene: TRBV13

CDR3 DNA: TGTGCCAGCCTAGCGGGGGGGGTAAATGAGCAGTTCTTC
CDR3 protein: CASLAGGVNEQFF
clone size: .
J gene: TRBJ2-1
D gene: TRBD2
V gene: TRBV2

CDR3 DNA: TGTGCCAGCAGGGCTCAAGAGACCCAGTACTTC
CDR3 protein: CASRAQETQYF
clone size: .
J gene: TRBJ2-5
D gene: .
V gene: TRBV27

CDR3 DNA: TGTGCCATCAGTGAGTCAAGGGCCCTCGGCCCAACTAATGAAAAACTGTTTTTT
CDR3 protein: CAISESRALGPTNEKLFF
clone size: .
J gene: TRBJ1-4
D gene: .
V gene: TRBV10-3

CDR3 DNA: TGTGCCAGCAGCACGAGTGCGGGGGTTAATGAAAAACTGTTTTTT
CDR3 protein: CASSTSAGVNEKLFF
clone size: few
J gene: TRBJ1-4
D gene: .
V gene: TRBV9

CDR3 DNA: TGCGCCAGCAGCTTAAGTTGGCCCGCCTACGAGCAGTACTTC
CDR3 protein: CASSLSWPAYEQYF
clone size: .
J gene: TRBJ2-7
D gene: .
V gene: TRBV5-1

CDR3 DNA: TGTGCCAGCAGCTTAGCACTAGCTCAGGGGACCCAGTACTTC
CDR3 protein: CASSLALAQGTQYF
clone size: .
J gene: TRBJ2-5
D gene: .
V gene: TRBV7-2

CDR3 DNA: TGTGCCAGCAGCGCCGTTGGCTATAGCAATCAGCCCCAGCATTTT
CDR3 protein: CASSAVGYSNQPQHF
clone size: .
J gene: TRBJ1-5
D gene: .
V gene: TRBV2

CDR3 DNA: TGTGCCAGCAGCCGCGACATGGCGGAGACCCAGTACTTC
CDR3 protein: CASSRDMAETQYF
clone size: .
J gene: TRBJ2-5
D gene: .
V gene: TRBV5-6

CDR3 DNA: TGTGCCAGCAGTGTTAGGGGGGCGGGGAACGAGCAGTACTTC
CDR3 protein: CASSVRGAGNEQYF
clone size: .
J gene: TRBJ2-7
D gene: .
V gene: TRBV6-1

CDR3 DNA: TGTGCCAGCAGTCCGCCGAACACCGGGGAGCTGTTTTTT
CDR3 protein: CASSPPNTGELFF
clone size: .
J gene: TRBJ2-2
D gene: .
V gene: TRBV28

CDR3 DNA: TGTGCCAGTCGTACCAGGGGGCGCGGCTATGGCTACACCTTC
CDR3 protein: CASRTRGRGYGYTF
clone size: .
J gene: TRBJ1-2
D gene: TRBD1
V gene: TRBV27

CDR3 DNA: TGCGCCAGCAGTTTGGGAGGTCCCGAGCAGTACTTC
CDR3 protein: CASSLGGPEQYF
clone size: .
J gene: TRBJ2-7
D gene: .
V gene: TRBV5-1

CDR3 DNA: TGCGCCAGCAGCTACGAGGGCAATTCTGGAAACACCATATATTTT
CDR3 protein: CASSYEGNSGNTIYF
clone size: once
J gene: TRBJ1-3
D gene: .
V gene: TRBV5-1

CDR3 DNA: TGTGCCAGCAGCAAAAACAATCAGCCCCAGCATTTT
CDR3 protein: CASSKNNQPQHF
clone size: .
J gene: TRBJ1-5
D gene: .
V gene: TRBV9

CDR3 DNA: TGTGCCAGCAGCACAGCGGGGGCCCAAGAGACCCAGTACTTC
CDR3 protein: CASSTAGAQETQYF
clone size: .
J gene: TRBJ2-5
D gene: TRBD2
V gene: TRBV5-4

CDR3 DNA: TGTGCCAGCAGCCAAGCAGGTTACACTGAAGCTTTCTTT
CDR3 protein: CASSQAGYTEAFF
clone size: few
J gene: TRBJ1-1
D gene: .
V gene: TRBV14

CDR3 DNA: TGCAGTGCTGTTTATGGCTACACCTTC
CDR3 protein: CSAVYGYTF
clone size: .
J gene: TRBJ1-2
D gene: .
V gene: TRBV20-1

CDR3 DNA: TGTGCCAGCAGCCCCAGACAGGGAATCTCCTACGAGCAGTACTTC
CDR3 protein: CASSPRQGISYEQYF
clone size: .
J gene: TRBJ2-7
D gene: TRBD1
V gene: TRBV7-6

CDR3 DNA: TGCGCCAGCAGCCAAGTTTTGTCGGCGGAGACCCAGTACTTC
CDR3 protein: CASSQVLSAETQYF
clone size: .
J gene: TRBJ2-5
D gene: .
V gene: TRBV4-1

CDR3 DNA: TGTGCCAGCAGCCCCCGGTTAGCGGGGGATTTCTCCTACGAGCAGTACTTC
CDR3 protein: CASSPRLAGDFSYEQYF
clone size: .
J gene: TRBJ2-7
D gene: TRBD2
V gene: TRBV11-2

CDR3 DNA: TGCGCCAGCAGCCTAGGACTAGTCACCGAGCAGTACTTC
CDR3 protein: CASSLGLVTEQYF
clone size: .
J gene: TRBJ2-7
D gene: TRBD2
V gene: TRBV5-1

CDR3 DNA: TGTGCCAGCAGCGTAGCGGGGGACAGTTACACTGAAGCTTTCTTT
CDR3 protein: CASSVAGDSYTEAFF
clone size: .
J gene: TRBJ1-1
D gene: TRBD1
V gene: TRBV9